Listed below are T cell receptor beta chains from one sample, sequenced in a study of T-cell memory formation after mild COVID-19. Each CDR3 protein gets one entry after TCRdb re-called the 5' RACE reads with MiXCR. The data show about 470,000 distinct CDR3 sequences, with around 25% seen just once and approximately 13% held by the top ten. The sample consisted of PBMCs or a T cell subset sorted from them (not recorded which). The receptors were sampled from an adult woman who had mild COVID-19 (a few samples of this study predate the infection). Cell type and time point are not known. CDR3s include the opening cysteine and the closing phenylalanine or tryptophan. A D gene is named only where the DNA matches it firmly. Expanded clones are given a class, and other clones once, few, many or no size at all.

>.|TRBV12-3/TRBV12-4|TRBJ1-2|12|.
TGTGCCAGCACCCAACAGGGTCATGGCTACACCTTC
CASTQQGHGYTF
>TRBD2|TRBV7-2|TRBJ2-3|16|.
TGTGCCAACCGCCCCCTAAGCGGGAGGGTCACAGATACGCAGTATTTT
CANRPLSGRVTDTQYF
>TRBD1|TRBV15|TRBJ1-2|18|.
TGTGCCACCAGCAGAGCACAGGGGGCTAGAGAGAAATTCTATGGCTACACCTTC
CATSRAQGAREKFYGYTF
>.|TRBV12-3/TRBV12-4|TRBJ2-2|15|.
TGTGCCAGCAGTCTCCGACAGTTTGTGGGGGGGGAGCTGTTTTTT
CASSLRQFVGGELFF
>.|TRBV5-6|TRBJ2-7|15|.
TGTGCCAGCAGCTTTCGTCTAGTCTCGGTTTACGAGCAGTACTTC
CASSFRLVSVYEQYF
>TRBD2|TRBV7-6|TRBJ2-3|16|.
TGTGCCAGCAGCTTAGGGGGCGGGAGTTACGCAGATACGCAGTATTTT
CASSLGGGSYADTQYF
>.|TRBV5-1|TRBJ2-7|13|.
TGCGCCAGCAGCTGGGACACCGTCTACGAGCAGTACTTC
CASSWDTVYEQYF
>.|TRBV2|TRBJ2-7|12|.
TGTGCCAGCAGTGCTCCCAGCCACGAGCAGTACTTC
CASSAPSHEQYF
>TRBD1|TRBV18|TRBJ1-2|12|.
TGTGCCAGCGCGGGGACAGGGGGCGGCTACACCTTC
CASAGTGGGYTF
>.|TRBV20-1|TRBJ2-5|12|.
TGCAGCGCAAAACAGGGAGGAGAGACCCAGTACTTC
CSAKQGGETQYF
>.|TRBV19|TRBJ2-1|16|.
TGTGCCAGTAGTATTGGGCGGACGCTTTCCTACAATGAGCAGTTCTTC
CASSIGRTLSYNEQFF
>TRBD2|TRBV7-2|TRBJ2-5|16|.
TGTGCCAGCAGCACGGGGACTAGCGGGGGGCAAGAGACCCAGTACTTC
CASSTGTSGGQETQYF
>.|TRBV4-1|TRBJ2-1|15|few
TGCGCCAGCAGCCAAGGGGGTTCGCTTAACAATGAGCAGTTCTTC
CASSQGGSLNNEQFF
>.|TRBV5-1|TRBJ1-1|13|few
TGCGCCAGCAGCTTCCTCGCTGACACTGAAGCTTTCTTT
CASSFLADTEAFF
>.|TRBV20-1|TRBJ1-1|12|.
TGCAGTGCTAGGACTGGCGACACTGAAGCTTTCTTT
CSARTGDTEAFF